Listed here are 3 T cell receptor beta chains from one sample, sequenced in a study of CD8 T cells in Susac syndrome. RNA, at about 0.45 to 1 ug, was reverse transcribed with random hexamers. TCRdb recomputed calls from the immunoSEQ multiplex PCR reads with MiXCR, one row per CDR3 protein. Here the sample spans 140,000 or so distinct CDR3 sequences, approximately 96% being singletons. The sequencing sample was made of CD4+ T cells from PBMCs. These receptors were obtained from a human donor with Susac syndrome.

This chain joins TRBV3-1 and TRBJ2-7; TRBD2 matches at 13 bases. The germline V gene has CDR1 LGHDT and CDR2 YNNKEL (reference sequence). J lost 6 bases, V lost 3 bases, and 11 bases had no gene match. The CDR3 totals 17 residues. CDR3: CASSQTLWTSGSGEQYF. CDR3 in DNA: TGTGCCAGCAGCCAGACCCTATGGACTAGCGGGAGCGGCGAGCAGTACTTC.

The V gene is TRBV5-1, the J gene TRBJ1-1, with 7 bases lining up with TRBD1. The V segment lost 4 bases and the J segment 0 bases; nucleotides outside the gene matches: 12. The CDR3 extends over 17 amino acids. Germline V gives CDR1 SGHRS, CDR2 YFSETQ. The CDR3 is CASSLRQGPLMNTEAFF. Here the CDR3 DNA reads TGCGCCAGCAGCCTTCGACAGGGCCCCTTGATGAACACTGAAGCTTTCTTT. Looking up the rest from reference TRBV5-1 and TRBJ1-1 gives the full variable domain: KAGVTQTPRYLIKTRGQQVTLSCSPISGHRSVSWYQQTPGQGLQFLFEYFSETQRNKGNFPGRFSGRQFSNSRSEMNVSTLELGDSALYLCASSLRQGPLMNTEAFFGQGTRLTVV.

The chain recombines TRBV5-4 with TRBJ2-5; D might be TRBD1 (6 bases). The length of the CDR3 is 15 residues. V shed 3 bases and J shed 3 bases, with 15 bases lying between them. CDR1 and CDR2 from the germline V gene are SGHNT and YYREEE (reference sequence). The CDR3 reads CASSSRQDRKETQYF. The CDR3 DNA follows: TGTGCCAGCAGCTCCCGTCAGGACAGAAAAGAGACCCAGTACTTC.